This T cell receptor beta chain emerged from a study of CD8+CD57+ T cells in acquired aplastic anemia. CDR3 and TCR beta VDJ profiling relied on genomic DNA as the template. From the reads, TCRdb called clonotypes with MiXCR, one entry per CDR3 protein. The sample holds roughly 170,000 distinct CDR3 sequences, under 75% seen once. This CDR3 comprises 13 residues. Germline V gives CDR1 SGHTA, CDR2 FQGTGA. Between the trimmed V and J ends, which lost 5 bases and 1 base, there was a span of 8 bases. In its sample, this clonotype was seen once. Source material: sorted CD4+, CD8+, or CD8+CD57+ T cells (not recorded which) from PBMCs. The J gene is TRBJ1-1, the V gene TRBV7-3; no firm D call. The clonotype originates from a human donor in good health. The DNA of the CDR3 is TGTGCCAGCAGCCGGAGGAAGAACACTGAAGCTTTCTTT. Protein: CASSRRKNTEAFF. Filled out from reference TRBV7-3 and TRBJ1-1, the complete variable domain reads GAGVSQTPSNKVTEKGKYVELRCDPISGHTALYWYRQSLGQGPEFLIYFQGTGAADDSGLPNDRFFAVRPEGSVSTLKIQRTERGDSAVYLCASSRRKNTEAFFGQGTRLTVV.